The 20 T cell receptor beta chains in this list originate from one sample, sequenced in a study of blood T cell repertoires in COVID-19. The data were produced by immunoSEQ multiplex PCR, yet TCRdb's version contains in-frame clones alone and is incomplete. This sample has about 30,000 clones, with roughly 94% found just once. Material: peripheral blood. Source of these receptors: a human donor with active COVID-19. The donor label of this sample is uncertain.

This chain uses TRBV29-1 with TRBJ2-3; the match to TRBD1 covers 7 bases. Trimming removed 1 base from V and 4 bases from J; junction bases left unmatched: 2. From germline, CDR1 is SQVTM and CDR2 ANQGSEA. This CDR3 region has 13 residues. CDR3 region: CSVEGQGADTQYF. CDR3 bases: TGCAGCGTTGAAGGGCAGGGGGCAGATACGCAGTATTTT.

The V and J genes are TRBV2 and TRBJ2-7, with a weak D call TRBD2 (6 bases). CDR3 size: 15 residues. V shed 4 bases and J shed 7 bases, with 20 bases lying between them. Germline lookup yields CDR1 SNHLY and CDR2 FYNNEI. In nucleotides, the CDR3 is TGTGCCAGCAGTGCCCGGCGTGGGGGGTATGGTGAGCAGTACTTC. It specifies CASSARRGGYGEQYF.

CDR3 protein: CATSRKWTAGNTIYF. CDR3 DNA sequence: TGTGCCACCAGCAGAAAATGGACAGCTGGAAACACCATATATTTT. The genes are TRBV15 and TRBJ1-3; D may be TRBD1 (6 bases). The V and J ends lost 2 bases and 2 bases respectively, with 10 bases between them. Germline assignment: CDR1 LNHNV and CDR2 YYDKDF (reference sequence). The CDR3 has 15 residues.

The chain uses TRBV28 and TRBJ1-3, with 9 bases lining up with TRBD1. The CDR3 runs to 17 residues. V lost 1 base and J lost 1; bases outside the gene matches: 5. The V gene's germline CDR1 is MDHEN and CDR2 SYDVKM. The CDR3 here is CASSLLIQGASGNTIYF. The CDR3 DNA reads as TGTGCCAGCAGTTTATTAATACAGGGGGCTTCTGGAAACACCATATATTTT. The complete variable domain, with remaining parts taken from reference TRBV28 and TRBJ1-3, reads DVKVTQSSRYLVKRTGEKVFLECVQDMDHENMFWYRQDPGLGLRLIYFSYDVKMKEKGDIPEGYSVSREKKERFSLILESASTNQTSMYLCASSLLIQGASGNTIYFGEGSWLTVV.

The chain combines TRBV30 with TRBJ1-5; no firm D call. Germline-derived CDR1 and CDR2 are GTSNPN and SVGIG (reference sequence). V lost 0 bases to trimming and J lost 2 bases, with 8 bases between them. The CDR3 extends over 14 amino acids. CDR3: CAWSVWQGNQPQHF. The CDR3, as DNA: TGTGCCTGGAGTGTATGGCAGGGCAATCAGCCCCAGCATTTT. Variable domain in full (rest from reference TRBV30 and TRBJ1-5): SQTIHQWPATLVQPVGSPLSLECTVEGTSNPNLYWYRQAAGRGLQLLFYSVGIGQISSEVPQNLSASRPQDRQFILSSKKLLLSDSGFYLCAWSVWQGNQPQHFGDGTRLSIL.

The chain recombines TRBV9 with TRBJ2-5; 7 nucleotides agree with TRBD1. V lost 3 bases and J lost 2; bases outside the gene matches: 4. This CDR3 spans 14 amino acids. Germline CDR1 reads SGDLS; CDR2 reads YYNGEE. The CDR3 is CASSAGQRQETQYF. CDR3 DNA sequence: TGTGCCAGCAGCGCGGGACAGCGACAAGAGACCCAGTACTTC.

Notes on this clone: Relative to the germline gene, one junction end is altered; a read error may explain this. The CDR3 sequence: CVISLGLPREQYF. The CDR3 bases are TGTGTCATCAGTCTGGGACTGCCCAGAGAGCAGTACTTC. The chain carries TRBV10-3 and TRBJ2-7, with D possibly matching TRBD2 (6 bases). The CDR3 loop spans 13 amino acids. Germline-derived CDR1 and CDR2 are ENHRY and SYGVKD.

The chain employs TRBV12-3 or TRBV12-4 and TRBJ1-4; perhaps TRBD1 as D (5 bases). The V and J ends lost 1 base and 5 bases respectively, with 5 bases between them. The CDR3 consists of 13 residues. The chain's CDR3 is CASSLEGNEKLFF. The CDR3 nucleotides are TGTGCCAGCAGTTTAGAGGGGAATGAAAAACTGTTTTTT.

This clone was detected once. The rearrangement uses TRBV6-5 and TRBJ1-2; tentatively, D is TRBD1 (6 bases). From germline, CDR1 is MNHEY and CDR2 SVGAGI. The CDR3 is 13 amino acids. The V and J ends lost 5 bases and 4 bases respectively, with 11 bases between them. CDR3 nucleotides: TGTGCCAGCAGTACGGACAGAAGCTATGGCTACACCTTC. Amino acid sequence: CASSTDRSYGYTF.

The chain uses TRBV9 and TRBJ2-5; D ambiguous. Deletions cut 4 bases from V and 3 bases from J, with 13 bases between. CDR3 size: 14 residues. Germline V gives CDR1 SGDLS, CDR2 YYNGEE. CDR3: CASSLASLEETQYF. CDR3 sequence (DNA): TGTGCCAGCAGCCTCGCGTCGCTTGAAGAGACCCAGTACTTC.

V is TRBV29-1 and J is TRBJ2-5, with TRBD2 matching 7 bases. This CDR3 region has 15 residues. Germline V gene data show CDR1 as SQVTM and CDR2 as ANQGSEA. Unmatched junction bases numbered 7, after V lost 2 bases and J lost 1 base. The CDR3 nucleotides are TGCAGCGTTGAAATGCTGGGAGGGAGCCAAGAGACCCAGTACTTC. It translates to CSVEMLGGSQETQYF.

The rearrangement links TRBV28 to TRBJ2-3; possibly TRBD1 for D (6 bases). V shed 6 bases and J shed 11 bases, with 24 bases lying between them. The CDR3 has 15 residues. The V gene's germline CDR1 is MDHEN and CDR2 SYDVKM. CDR3 region: CASSSDRPGPFMQYF. CDR3 bases: TGTGCCAGCAGCTCCGACAGGCCAGGCCCCTTTATGCAGTATTTT.

V usage is TRBV5-5 and J usage is TRBJ2-5; 7 bases are a match to TRBD2. The J segment lost 2 bases and the V segment lost 4 bases, leaving 2 bases of the junction unmatched. This CDR3 has 13 amino acids. Per the germline V gene, CDR1 is SGHKS and CDR2 is YYEKEE (reference sequence). The CDR3 sequence: CASSRGEQETQYF. CDR3 DNA: TGTGCCAGCAGCCGGGGGGAGCAAGAGACCCAGTACTTC.

This chain connects TRBV5-5 to TRBJ2-2, with a tentative D call TRBD2 (5 bases). The V end was cut by 0 bases, the J end by 7 bases, with 13 bases between. Looked up from germline, CDR1 is SGHKS and CDR2 is YYEKEE (reference sequence). The CDR3 has 15 residues. CDR3 region: CASSLGTAGGGELFF. The CDR3 coding sequence is TGTGCCAGCAGCTTGGGGACGGCGGGTGGCGGGGAGCTGTTTTTT.

This clone has a single count. The chain links TRBV7-9 to TRBJ1-4; D might be TRBD1 (6 bases). The CDR3 length is 16 residues. Germline V lookup: CDR1 SEHNR, CDR2 FQNEAQ (reference sequence). Trimming left V 4 bases short and J 0 bases short, with 12 bases between. CDR3 DNA sequence: TGTGCCAGCAGCTCCTGGGGGGGCTCAACTAATGAAAAACTGTTTTTT. Translation: CASSSWGGSTNEKLFF.

The rearrangement links TRBV4-3 to TRBJ1-1; TRBD1 aligns across 7 bases. The length of the CDR3 is 14 residues. Looked up from germline, CDR1 is LGHNA and CDR2 is YSLEER. The V gene end was trimmed by 4 bases and the J gene end by 0 bases; junction bases not matched to a gene: 2. DNA for the CDR3: TGCGCCAGCAGCCTAGGGGGCATGAACACTGAAGCTTTCTTT. Protein: CASSLGGMNTEAFF.

The CDR3 loop reads CASSRTGGSYGYTF. CDR3 bases: TGTGCCAGCAGCCGGACAGGGGGAAGCTATGGCTACACCTTC. The rearrangement uses TRBV6-5 and TRBJ1-2, with 10 bases matching TRBD1. The ends lost 6 bases at V and 4 bases at J; junction bases unmatched: 5. This CDR3 is built from 14 residues. Germline loops: CDR1 MNHEY, CDR2 SVGAGI.

The chain is built from TRBV5-1 and TRBJ2-7, with D tentatively TRBD1 (6 bases). The ends were cut back, 6 bases at V and 0 bases at J, with 13 bases in the middle. The V gene's germline CDR1 is SGHRS and CDR2 YFSETQ. The CDR3 sequence is 14 residues long. CDR3 sequence (DNA): TGCGCCAGCACGGGGCAGGGGAACTCCTACGAGCAGTACTTC. It specifies CASTGQGNSYEQYF. Supplemented by reference TRBV5-1 and TRBJ2-7, the full variable domain reads KAGVTQTPRYLIKTRGQQVTLSCSPISGHRSVSWYQQTPGQGLQFLFEYFSETQRNKGNFPGRFSGRQFSNSRSEMNVSTLELGDSALYLCASTGQGNSYEQYFGPGTRLTVT.

The chain employs TRBV5-6 and TRBJ1-5; no firm D call. Germline V gene sequence: CDR1 SGHDT, CDR2 YYEEEE. The CDR3 is 18 amino acids. The V end lost 4 bases, the J end lost 3 bases, and 23 bases lay between the germline ends. As DNA, the CDR3 is TGTGCCAGCAGCACCGCCGGAGGGCGGGTGAAGCCCAATCAGCCCCAGCATTTT. The encoded protein is CASSTAGGRVKPNQPQHF.

V and J are TRBV5-1 and TRBJ2-2; D unresolved. V lost 0 bases, J lost 8 bases, and 8 bases lay in between. Germline values: CDR1 SGHRS, CDR2 YFSETQ. There are 13 residues in the CDR3. The CDR3 bases are TGCGCCAGCAGCTTGGTTATCTCGGGGGAGCTGTTTTTT. Translation: CASSLVISGELFF.